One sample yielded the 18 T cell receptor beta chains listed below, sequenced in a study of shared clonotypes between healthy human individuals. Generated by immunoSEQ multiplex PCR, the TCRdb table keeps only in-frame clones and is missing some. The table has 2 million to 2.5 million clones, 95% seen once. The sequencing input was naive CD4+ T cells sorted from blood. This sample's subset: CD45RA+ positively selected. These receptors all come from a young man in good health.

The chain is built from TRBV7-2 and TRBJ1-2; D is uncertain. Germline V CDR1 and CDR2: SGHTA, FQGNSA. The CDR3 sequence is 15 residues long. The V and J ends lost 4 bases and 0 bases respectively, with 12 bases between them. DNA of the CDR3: TGTGCCAGCAGCTCCCCCCCTGTAGCTAACTATGGCTACACCTTC. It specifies CASSSPPVANYGYTF. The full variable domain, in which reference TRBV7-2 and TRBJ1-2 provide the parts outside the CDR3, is GAGVSQSPSNKVTEKGKDVELRCDPISGHTALYWYRQSLGQGLEFLIYFQGNSAPDKSGLPSDRFSAERTGGSVSTLTIQRTQQEDSAVYLCASSSPPVANYGYTFGSGTRLTVV.

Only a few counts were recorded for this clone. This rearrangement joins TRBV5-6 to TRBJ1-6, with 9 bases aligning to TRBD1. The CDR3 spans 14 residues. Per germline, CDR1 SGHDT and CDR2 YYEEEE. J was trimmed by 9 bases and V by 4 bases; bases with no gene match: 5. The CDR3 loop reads CASSRGQGGSPLHF. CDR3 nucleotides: TGTGCCAGCAGCCGGGGACAGGGTGGTTCACCCCTCCACTTT.

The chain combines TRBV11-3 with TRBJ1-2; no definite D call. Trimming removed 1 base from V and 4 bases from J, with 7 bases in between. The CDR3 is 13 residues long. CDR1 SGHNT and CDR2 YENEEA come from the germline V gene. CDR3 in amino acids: CASSLADGYGYTF. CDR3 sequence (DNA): TGTGCCAGCAGCTTAGCGGACGGCTATGGCTACACCTTC.

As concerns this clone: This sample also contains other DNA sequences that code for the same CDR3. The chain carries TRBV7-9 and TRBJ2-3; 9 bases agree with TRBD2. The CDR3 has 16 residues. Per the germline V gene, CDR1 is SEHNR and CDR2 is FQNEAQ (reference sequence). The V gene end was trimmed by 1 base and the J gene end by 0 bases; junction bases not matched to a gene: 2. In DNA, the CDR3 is TGTGCCAGCAGCTTAGTTCTAGCGGGGAGCACAGATACGCAGTATTTT. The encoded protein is CASSLVLAGSTDTQYF.

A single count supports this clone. The CDR3 region is CASSSGAAGTQYF. CDR3 coding DNA: TGTGCCAGCAGCTCCGGGGCGGCAGGGACCCAGTACTTC. V and J are TRBV7-3 and TRBJ2-5; D may correspond to TRBD1 or TRBD2 (5 bases each). Germline V lookup: CDR1 SGHTA, CDR2 FQGTGA. With 4 bases removed from V and 7 bases from J, the gap between germline ends came to 13 bases. CDR3 length equals 13 residues. The variable domain in full, with the rest retrieved from reference TRBV7-3 and TRBJ2-5, is GAGVSQTPSNKVTEKGKYVELRCDPISGHTALYWYRQSLGQGPEFLIYFQGTGAADDSGLPNDRFFAVRPEGSVSTLKIQRTERGDSAVYLCASSSGAAGTQYFGPGTRLLVL.

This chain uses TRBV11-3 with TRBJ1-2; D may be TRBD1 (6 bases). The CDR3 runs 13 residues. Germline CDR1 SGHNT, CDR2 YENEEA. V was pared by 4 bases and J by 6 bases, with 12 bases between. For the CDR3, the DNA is TGTGCCAGCAGCTCCGGGGCAGGGGATGGCTACACCTTC. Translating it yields CASSSGAGDGYTF.

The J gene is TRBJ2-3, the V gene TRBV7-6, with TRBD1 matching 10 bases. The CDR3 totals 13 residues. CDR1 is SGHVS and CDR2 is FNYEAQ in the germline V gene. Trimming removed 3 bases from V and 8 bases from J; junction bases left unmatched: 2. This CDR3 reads CASSFGQGGTQYF. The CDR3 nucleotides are TGTGCCAGCAGCTTTGGACAGGGGGGTACGCAGTATTTT.

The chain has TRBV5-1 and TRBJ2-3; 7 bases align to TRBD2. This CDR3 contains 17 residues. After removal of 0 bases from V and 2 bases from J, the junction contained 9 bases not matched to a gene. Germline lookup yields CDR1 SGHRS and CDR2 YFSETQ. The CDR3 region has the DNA TGCGCCAGCAGCTTGGTCATCGGGAGGTCCCTCACAGATACGCAGTATTTT. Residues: CASSLVIGRSLTDTQYF.

The CDR3 nucleotides read TGCAGCGTCTGGCGGGAAAAACTGTTTTTT. Translating gives CSVWREKLFF. The gene calls are TRBV29-1 and TRBJ1-4, with D unclear. V lost 6 bases and J 8 bases, leaving 7 bases between the germline ends. CDR1 and CDR2 (germline): SQVTM, ANQGSEA. The CDR3 runs 10 residues.

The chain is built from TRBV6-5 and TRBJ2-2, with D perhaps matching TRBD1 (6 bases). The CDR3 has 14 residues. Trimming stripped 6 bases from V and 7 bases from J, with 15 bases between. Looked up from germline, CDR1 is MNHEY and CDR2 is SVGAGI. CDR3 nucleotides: TGTGCCAGCAGGCTCCGGGACACTCACGGGGAGCTGTTTTTT. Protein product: CASRLRDTHGELFF.

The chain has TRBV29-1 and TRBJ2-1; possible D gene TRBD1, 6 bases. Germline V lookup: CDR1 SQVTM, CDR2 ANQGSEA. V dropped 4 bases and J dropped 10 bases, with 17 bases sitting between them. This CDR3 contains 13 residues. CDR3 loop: CSVGADSLAEQFF. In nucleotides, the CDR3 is TGCAGCGTTGGAGCGGACAGCCTGGCCGAGCAGTTCTTC.

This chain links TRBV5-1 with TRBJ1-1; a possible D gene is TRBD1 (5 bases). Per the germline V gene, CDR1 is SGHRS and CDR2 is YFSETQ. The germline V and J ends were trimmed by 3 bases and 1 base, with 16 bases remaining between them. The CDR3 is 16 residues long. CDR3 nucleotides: TGCGCCAGCAGCTGGCAGGGTGACATAAGGAACACTGAAGCTTTCTTT. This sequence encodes CASSWQGDIRNTEAFF.

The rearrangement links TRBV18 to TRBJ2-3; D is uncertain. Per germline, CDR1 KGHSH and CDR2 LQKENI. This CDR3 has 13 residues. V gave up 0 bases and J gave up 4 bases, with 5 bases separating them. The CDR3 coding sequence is TGTGCCAGCTCACCACCTGGACCAGATACGCAGTATTTT. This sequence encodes CASSPPGPDTQYF.

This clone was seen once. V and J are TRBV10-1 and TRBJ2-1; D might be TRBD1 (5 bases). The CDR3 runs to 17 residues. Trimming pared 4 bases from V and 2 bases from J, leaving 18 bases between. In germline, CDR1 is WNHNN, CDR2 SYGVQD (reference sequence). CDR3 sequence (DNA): TGCGCCAGCAGTGGAGAGACCCCTGAAGGGGCCTACAATGAGCAGTTCTTC. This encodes CASSGETPEGAYNEQFF.

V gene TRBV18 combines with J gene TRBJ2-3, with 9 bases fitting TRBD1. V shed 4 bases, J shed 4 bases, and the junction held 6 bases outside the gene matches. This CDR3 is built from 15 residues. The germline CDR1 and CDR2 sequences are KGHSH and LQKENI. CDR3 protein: CASSQQGAGADTQYF. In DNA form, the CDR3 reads TGTGCCAGCTCACAACAGGGGGCCGGAGCAGATACGCAGTATTTT.

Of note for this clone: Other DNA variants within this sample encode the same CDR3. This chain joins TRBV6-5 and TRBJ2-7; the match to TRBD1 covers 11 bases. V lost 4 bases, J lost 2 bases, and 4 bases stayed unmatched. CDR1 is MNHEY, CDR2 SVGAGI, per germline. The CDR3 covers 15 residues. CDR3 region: CASSFGDRGTYEQYF. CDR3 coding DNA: TGTGCCAGCAGTTTCGGGGACAGGGGGACCTACGAGCAGTACTTC.

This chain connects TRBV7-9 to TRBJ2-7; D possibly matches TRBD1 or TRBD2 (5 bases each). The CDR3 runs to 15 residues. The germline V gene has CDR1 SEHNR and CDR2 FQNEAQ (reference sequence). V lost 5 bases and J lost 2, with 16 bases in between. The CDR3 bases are TGTGCCAGCAGCCGAGGGGCGTCGACCGCCTACGAGCAGTACTTC. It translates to CASSRGASTAYEQYF.

Here the CDR3 DNA reads TGTGCCAGCAGCCTCATGGACCTGGGGGGAGCGAATGAGCAGTTCTTC. Translated, it gives CASSLMDLGGANEQFF. This chain connects TRBV11-2 to TRBJ2-1, with D possibly matching TRBD2 (6 bases). Trimming cost V 5 bases and J 7 bases, with 21 bases left between them. The CDR3 runs 16 residues. Germline CDR1 and CDR2: SGHAT and FQNNGV.